Listed below are T cell receptor beta chains from one sample, sequenced in a study of human T cells and chemical hapten exposure. TCRdb reprocessed the RACE reads via MiXCR and lists one record per CDR3 protein. The data show tens of thousands of distinct CDR3 sequences, about 6.7% seen once. The material sequenced was whole blood, taken in connection with sensitization to the hapten diphenylcyclopropenone (DPC). The receptors here all came from a woman aged 25 to 45 with alopecia areata. Some clones in this sample may be carry-over from other donors' samples. Both conserved end residues are part of each CDR3. The D gene is left open where the match is weak. A clone size is listed for some rows: how often the clone was seen (once, few, many), or a class if it is expanded.

j_call: TRBJ2-7
v_call: TRBV5-1
d_call: NA
clone_size: many
cdr3_nt: TGCGCCAGCAGCTTGACAGGGCACACTACCTACGAGCAGTACTTC
cdr3_aa: CASSLTGHTTYEQYF

j_call: TRBJ1-5
v_call: TRBV2
d_call: NA
clone_size: many
cdr3_nt: TGTGCCAGCGCGGGTATTGGCAATCAGCCCCAGCATTTT
cdr3_aa: CASAGIGNQPQHF

j_call: TRBJ1-2
v_call: TRBV6-2/TRBV6-3
d_call: NA
clone_size: NA
cdr3_nt: TGTGCCAGCAGTTACCGGGACGGCCCCGTCTATGGCTACACCTTC
cdr3_aa: CASSYRDGPVYGYTF

j_call: TRBJ1-5
v_call: TRBV7-9
d_call: NA
clone_size: many
cdr3_nt: TGTGCCAGCAGCTTAGGGGTCGGGGTAATCCAGCCCCAGCATTTT
cdr3_aa: CASSLGVGVIQPQHF

j_call: TRBJ1-2
v_call: TRBV18
d_call: NA
clone_size: many
cdr3_nt: TGTGCCAGCTCACCAGGGCAGGCGCCGTATGGCTACACCTTC
cdr3_aa: CASSPGQAPYGYTF

j_call: TRBJ2-1
v_call: TRBV25-1
d_call: NA
clone_size: many
cdr3_nt: TGTGCCAGCAGTGAATCAGGCCGGGCCTACAATGAGCAGTTCTTC
cdr3_aa: CASSESGRAYNEQFF

j_call: TRBJ1-2
v_call: TRBV7-2
d_call: NA
clone_size: many
cdr3_nt: TGTGCCAGCAGCTTAAGGGCGGGGGGGGTCAACTATGGCTACACCTTC
cdr3_aa: CASSLRAGGVNYGYTF

j_call: TRBJ2-5
v_call: TRBV7-9
d_call: NA
clone_size: many
cdr3_nt: TGTGCCAGCAGCTTAGAGGGCCCAGCCGGGGGGACCCAGTACTTC
cdr3_aa: CASSLEGPAGGTQYF

j_call: TRBJ2-1
v_call: TRBV5-1
d_call: TRBD2
clone_size: many
cdr3_nt: TGCGCCAGCAGCCCAACTAGCGGGGGCCTGAATGAGCAGTTCTTC
cdr3_aa: CASSPTSGGLNEQFF

j_call: TRBJ1-1
v_call: TRBV7-6
d_call: NA
clone_size: many
cdr3_nt: TGTGCCAGCAGCTTCCAAGACGAGTACACTGAAGCTTTCTTT
cdr3_aa: CASSFQDEYTEAFF

j_call: TRBJ2-3
v_call: TRBV12-3/TRBV12-4
d_call: NA
clone_size: many
cdr3_nt: TGTGCCAGCAGCAGGGGAATCAAGGATACGCAGTATTTT
cdr3_aa: CASSRGIKDTQYF

j_call: TRBJ2-7
v_call: TRBV27
d_call: NA
clone_size: many
cdr3_nt: TGTGCCAGCAGTACCAAGTACGAGCAGTACTTC
cdr3_aa: CASSTKYEQYF

j_call: TRBJ1-5
v_call: TRBV6-1
d_call: NA
clone_size: many
cdr3_nt: TGTGCCAGCCGTGCGGTAAATAGCAATCAGCCCCAGCATTTT
cdr3_aa: CASRAVNSNQPQHF

j_call: TRBJ2-7
v_call: TRBV20-1
d_call: NA
clone_size: many
cdr3_nt: TGCAGTTTAGGGGGAGGGACAGCCTCCTACGAGCAGTACTTC
cdr3_aa: CSLGGGTASYEQYF